This T cell receptor beta chain was recorded in a study of type 1 regulatory T cells. Overall study: T-allo10 is a Tr1-enriched, alloantigen-specific CD4 T cell product made in vitro.

The CDR3 consists of 16 residues. The germline V and J ends were trimmed by 1 base and 8 bases, with 18 bases remaining between them. Germline V CDR1 and CDR2: MGHRA, YSYEKL. As to this clonotype: Its antigen is currently unknown.

MiXCR, run by TCRdb on the reads, gives a single entry per CDR3 protein. Here the sample spans about 59,000 distinct CDR3 sequences, approximately 60% being singletons. The study, taken as a whole, reports: Type 1 regulatory T cells had a more restricted TCR repertoire than non-type 1 regulatory T cells.

This receptor was taken from a human donor in good health. The chain carries TRBV4-1 and TRBJ1-3, with D maybe TRBD1 (5 bases). The sample consisted of cultured non-Tr1 T cells, either the whole culture or a sorted T cell fraction (not recorded which). The CDR3 DNA follows: TGCGCCAGCAGCCAAGTGGAGGGGCATCCGGGCGACACCATATATTTT. Translating gives CASSQVEGHPGDTIYF.